This passage covers 29 T cell receptor beta chains from one sample sequenced in a study of CD8 T cells in ankylosing spondylitis. TCRdb called the 5' RACE reads again in MiXCR, with one record for every CDR3 protein. The data contain roughly 48,000 distinct CDR3 sequences, approximately 8% of them singletons. Material for sequencing was blood, either unsorted or a sorted T cell fraction (not recorded which). These receptors came from a female donor with ankylosing spondylitis or in good health (not recorded which).

This clonotype was picked up many times. The gene calls are TRBV6-1 and TRBJ1-6; D is uncertain. Deletions cut 7 bases from V and 5 bases from J, with 15 bases between. The CDR3 is 15 amino acids. Per germline, CDR1 MNHNS and CDR2 SASEGT. The CDR3 DNA is TGTGCCAGCACGGAGGGCATCGGGGATAATTCACCCCTCCACTTT. Residues: CASTEGIGDNSPLHF.

This clonotype was found a few times. The J gene is TRBJ1-1, the V gene TRBV7-2, with 7 bases identical to TRBD1. J gave up 3 bases and V 3 bases, and 4 bases lay outside the gene matches. CDR1 is SGHTA and CDR2 is FQGNSA in the germline V gene. The CDR3 extends over 14 amino acids. The CDR3 is CASSFQGGDTEAFF. The CDR3 DNA reads TGTGCCAGCAGCTTCCAGGGGGGGGACACTGAAGCTTTCTTT.

This clonotype was detected ten times or more. This chain links TRBV20-1 with TRBJ2-1; maybe TRBD1 (6 bases). This CDR3 has 13 residues. Germline V lookup: CDR1 DFQATT, CDR2 SNEGSKA (reference sequence). Between the trimmed V and J ends, which lost 5 bases and 0 bases, there was a span of 8 bases. The CDR3 loop is CSASDSSYNEQFF. The CDR3 DNA is TGCAGTGCTTCGGACAGCTCCTACAATGAGCAGTTCTTC.

This clonotype was observed at least ten times. This chain joins TRBV28 and TRBJ2-7, with 7 nucleotides matching TRBD1. From germline, CDR1 is MDHEN and CDR2 SYDVKM. After removal of 5 bases from V and 4 bases from J, the junction contained 20 bases not matched to a gene. This CDR3 region has 18 residues. The DNA for the CDR3 is TGTGCCAGCAGTACCTCTCTATTGGACAGGCAACCTTCTTACGAGCAGTACGTC. This gives the protein CASSTSLLDRQPSYEQYV.

The V gene is TRBV27, the J gene TRBJ1-5; possible D gene TRBD1, 5 bases. The CDR3 extends over 17 amino acids. Germline V lookup: CDR1 MNHEY, CDR2 SMNVEV (reference sequence). The V gene lost 0 bases and the J gene lost 7 bases, with 19 bases spanning the gap. CDR3: CASSLSAGLGGGQPQHF. In DNA, the CDR3 is TGTGCCAGCAGTTTATCGGCGGGGCTAGGTGGGGGACAGCCCCAGCATTTT.

This clonotype has ten or more counts. This chain connects TRBV5-1 to TRBJ2-1, with TRBD1 matching over 9 bases. The CDR3 totals 15 residues. J lost 5 bases, V lost 4 bases, and 7 bases had no gene match. The germline CDR1 and CDR2 sequences are SGHRS and YFSETQ. Here the CDR3 reads CASSPGTGWNNEQFF. As DNA, the CDR3 is TGCGCCAGCAGCCCAGGGACAGGGTGGAACAATGAGCAGTTCTTC.

The table lists this clonotype with many counts. This rearrangement joins TRBV11-3 to TRBJ2-3; tentatively, D is TRBD1 (6 bases). The CDR3 extends over 16 amino acids. Trimming cost V 8 bases and J 0 bases, with 18 bases left between them. Germline lookup yields CDR1 SGHNT and CDR2 YENEEA. The CDR3 is CASGTRSGASTDTQYF. The DNA of the CDR3 is TGTGCCAGCGGAACGAGATCAGGGGCAAGCACAGATACGCAGTATTTT. Supplemented by reference TRBV11-3 and TRBJ2-3, the full variable domain reads EAGVVQSPRYKIIEKKQPVAFWCNPISGHNTLYWYLQNLGQGPELLIRYENEEAVDDSQLPKDRFSAERLKGVDSTLKIQPAELGDSAVYLCASGTRSGASTDTQYFGPGTRLTVL.

This clonotype was seen ten or more times. The chain links TRBV5-1 to TRBJ2-7; 10 positions agree with TRBD2. J gave up 5 bases and V 1 base, and 6 bases lay outside the gene matches. The CDR3 covers 15 residues. Germline V gene sequence: CDR1 SGHRS, CDR2 YFSETQ. CDR3 residues: CASSLSSGGAHEQYV. CDR3 coding DNA: TGCGCCAGCAGCTTGTCGAGCGGGGGGGCCCACGAGCAGTACGTC.

This clonotype showed up many times. The chain has TRBV12-3 or TRBV12-4 and TRBJ2-7; 8 nucleotides line up with TRBD2. V dropped 8 bases and J dropped 2; count of bases not matched to a gene: 14. The CDR3 totals 16 residues. Here the CDR3 DNA reads TGTGCCAGCTCAAACGGGGGGGGTCGGGGGACCTACGAGCAGTACTTC. Amino acids: CASSNGGGRGTYEQYF.

This clonotype was detected only a few times. V usage is TRBV4-3 and J usage is TRBJ1-1; a weak D match, TRBD1 (5 bases). This CDR3 spans 17 amino acids. CDR1 LGHNA and CDR2 YSLEER come from the germline V gene. Trimming cost V 0 bases and J 5 bases, with 19 bases left between them. The CDR3 protein is CASSQDGGGPRDTEAFF. The CDR3 DNA follows: TGCGCCAGCAGCCAAGATGGTGGGGGACCTCGGGATACTGAAGCTTTCTTT.

This clonotype was detected ten times or more. This chain connects TRBV18 to TRBJ1-4, with D tentatively TRBD1 (6 bases). Germline V gene sequence: CDR1 KGHSH, CDR2 LQKENI. Between the trimmed V and J ends, which lost 4 bases and 13 bases, there was a span of 16 bases. The CDR3 loop spans 13 amino acids. The CDR3 spells CASSQGGLPGLFF. DNA for the CDR3: TGTGCCAGCTCACAAGGGGGACTCCCGGGACTGTTTTTT.

This clonotype was counted many times. The chain uses TRBV7-2 and TRBJ2-5, with TRBD2 matching over 11 bases. V lost 5 bases and J lost 0; bases outside the gene matches: 8. The germline V gene has CDR1 SGHTA and CDR2 FQGNSA. This CDR3 spans 17 amino acids. CDR3 coding DNA: TGTGCCAGCAGCCAGACGGCTAGCGGGGGGTACCAAGAGACCCAGTACTTC. Its translation is CASSQTASGGYQETQYF.

This clonotype has a count of ten or more. The chain joins TRBV6-5 to TRBJ1-1; the D gene is possibly TRBD1 (5 bases). V gave up 6 bases and J gave up 7 bases, with 12 bases separating them. In germline, CDR1 is MNHEY, CDR2 SVGAGI. The CDR3 is made up of 12 amino acids. Written as DNA, the CDR3 is TGTGCCAGCAGGTCCCAGGGTCTTGAAGCTTTCTTT. This sequence encodes CASRSQGLEAFF.

In its sample, this clonotype was seen many times. The chain uses TRBV18 and TRBJ1-6; tentatively, D is TRBD1 (5 bases). The CDR3 runs to 14 residues. V was cut by 5 bases and J by 5 bases, with 10 bases left in between. In germline, CDR1 is KGHSH, CDR2 LQKENI. For the CDR3, the DNA is TGTGCCAGCTCAGCACAGGAGGATAATTCACCCCTCCACTTT. Translation: CASSAQEDNSPLHF.

This clonotype was seen many times. The rearrangement uses TRBV5-1 and TRBJ1-6; TRBD1 might be the D (6 bases). CDR3 size: 14 residues. The ends were cut back, 2 bases at V and 7 bases at J, with 10 bases in the middle. Per the germline V gene, CDR1 is SGHRS and CDR2 is YFSETQ. CDR3 coding DNA: TGCGCCAGCAGCTTCAGGGACAAGAATTCACCCCTCCACTTT. Protein sequence: CASSFRDKNSPLHF.

This clonotype was detected only a few times. The chain carries TRBV7-9 and TRBJ2-1, with TRBD2 identical over 13 bases. CDR1 is SEHNR and CDR2 is FQNEAQ in the germline V gene (reference sequence). This CDR3 region has 16 residues. V was clipped by 2 bases and J by 8 bases; unmatched bases: 6. The CDR3: CASSLPTSGGAYEQFF. DNA of the CDR3: TGTGCCAGCAGCTTACCTACTAGCGGGGGGGCGTATGAGCAGTTCTTC.

This clonotype was seen repeatedly, ten times or more. The chain is built from TRBV3-1 and TRBJ1-1; D gene ambiguous. The CDR3 covers 14 residues. Germline-derived CDR1 and CDR2 are LGHDT and YNNKEL (reference sequence). V lost 1 base and J lost 5, with 11 bases in between. The CDR3 reads CASSQGERRTEAFF. CDR3 sequence (DNA): TGTGCCAGCAGCCAAGGTGAGCGCCGGACTGAAGCTTTCTTT. Full variable domain (rest looked up from reference TRBV3-1 and TRBJ1-1): DTAVSQTPKYLVTQMGNDKSIKCEQNLGHDTMYWYKQDSKKFLKIMFSYNNKELIINETVPNRFSPKSPDKAHLNLHINSLELGDSAVYFCASSQGERRTEAFFGQGTRLTVV.

The sample holds many counts of this clonotype. The chain combines TRBV5-1 with TRBJ1-2; no definite D call. This CDR3 has 13 amino acids. V lost 3 bases to trimming and J lost 2 bases, with 8 bases between them. CDR1 is SGHRS and CDR2 is YFSETQ in the germline V gene. This CDR3 is CASSWEGNYGYTF. The CDR3 DNA is TGCGCCAGCAGCTGGGAGGGAAACTATGGCTACACCTTC.

This clonotype was picked up many times. The chain uses TRBV20-1 and TRBJ2-1; D assignment may be TRBD1 or TRBD2 (5 bases each). V lost 5 bases and J 13 bases, leaving 15 bases between the germline ends. The CDR3 spans 11 residues. The germline CDR1 and CDR2 sequences are DFQATT and SNEGSKA (reference sequence). The CDR3 spells CSAPRDPAQFF. For the CDR3, the DNA is TGCAGTGCTCCCCGGGACCCCGCTCAGTTCTTC.

This clonotype was seen repeatedly, ten times or more. The CDR3 loop is CASSPSRTGTEAFF. DNA of the CDR3: TGTGCCAGCAGTCCTTCTCGCACTGGCACTGAAGCTTTCTTT. The V and J genes are TRBV28 and TRBJ1-1; D is uncertain. Germline CDR1 and CDR2: MDHEN and SYDVKM. Trimming pared 5 bases from V and 4 bases from J, leaving 14 bases between. The CDR3 sequence is 14 residues long.

In its sample, this clonotype was seen many times. The V call is TRBV20-1, the J call TRBJ2-1; D ambiguous. V lost 4 bases and J 0 bases, leaving 19 bases between the germline ends. Germline values: CDR1 DFQATT, CDR2 SNEGSKA (reference sequence). The CDR3 contains 17 residues. Here the CDR3 reads CSAKTFASDLSYNEQFF. The DNA for the CDR3 is TGCAGTGCTAAGACGTTCGCTTCGGACCTCTCCTACAATGAGCAGTTCTTC.

In its sample, this clonotype was seen many times. The J gene is TRBJ2-5, the V gene TRBV18; D is possibly TRBD1 (5 bases). Per the germline V gene, CDR1 is KGHSH and CDR2 is LQKENI. The CDR3 is 15 amino acids. Between the trimmed V and J ends, which lost 2 bases and 5 bases, there was a span of 15 bases. The DNA of the CDR3 is TGTGCCAGCTCACCAGAGACCAACCAGGGTGAGACCCAGTACTTC. Amino acids: CASSPETNQGETQYF.

This clonotype was seen repeatedly, ten times or more. The J gene is TRBJ1-1, the V gene TRBV5-1, with 10 bases aligning to TRBD1. The CDR3 consists of 15 residues. The germline V gene encodes CDR1 SGHRS and CDR2 YFSETQ. The V and J ends lost 0 bases and 1 base, in that order; junction bases with no gene match: 0. CDR3: CASSLGTGGNTEAFF. The CDR3 DNA sequence: TGCGCCAGCAGCTTGGGGACAGGGGGGAACACTGAAGCTTTCTTT.

This clonotype was counted ten times or more. The V and J genes are TRBV6-5 and TRBJ2-7; possibly TRBD2 for D (5 bases). V dropped 2 bases and J dropped 5 bases, with 13 bases sitting between them. Germline CDR1 MNHEY, CDR2 SVGAGI. The CDR3 runs 14 residues. The CDR3 region is CASSYDGEHDEQYV. The CDR3 nucleotides read TGTGCCAGCAGTTACGATGGGGAGCACGACGAGCAGTACGTC.

The table lists this clonotype with a few counts. This sequence joins TRBV2 and TRBJ1-4; a weak D match, TRBD1 (5 bases). This CDR3 has 19 residues. Germline V CDR1 and CDR2: SNHLY, FYNNEI. V lost 11 bases to trimming and J lost 1 base, with 29 bases between them. The CDR3 nucleotides read TGTGCCTTCAGTTTCCCTACAGGTCCCCTGGGGAGAACTAATGAAAAACTGTTTTTT. Translation gives CAFSFPTGPLGRTNEKLFF.

This clonotype was recorded at least ten times. The V call is TRBV29-1, the J call TRBJ1-1, with a weak D call TRBD1 (5 bases). Germline CDR1 and CDR2: SQVTM and ANQGSEA. The CDR3 is 14 residues long. V lost 6 bases to trimming and J lost 1 base, with 15 bases between them. The CDR3 DNA is TGCAGCGTCCAACCCTGGACACCGAACACTGAAGCTTTCTTT. It translates to CSVQPWTPNTEAFF.

This clonotype was recorded at least ten times. J is TRBJ2-1 and V is TRBV5-6; 9 nucleotides match TRBD1. This CDR3 has 17 amino acids. Germline V gene sequence: CDR1 SGHDT, CDR2 YYEEEE. The V and J ends lost 0 bases and 3 bases, in that order; junction bases with no gene match: 7. The CDR3: CASSLARRTGVYNEQFF. In DNA form, the CDR3 reads TGTGCCAGCAGCTTGGCCCGCCGGACAGGGGTCTACAATGAGCAGTTCTTC. Combining the CDR3 with reference TRBV5-6 and TRBJ2-1 gives the whole variable domain DAGVTQSPTHLIKTRGQQVTLRCSPKSGHDTVSWYQQALGQGPQFIFQYYEEEERQRGNFPDRFSGHQFPNYSSELNVNALLLGDSALYLCASSLARRTGVYNEQFFGPGTRLTVL.

V is TRBV5-4 and J is TRBJ2-3; D is unresolved. Germline V CDR1 and CDR2: SGHNT, YYREEE (reference sequence). Trimming shortened V by 4 bases and J by 3 bases, and 6 bases separated the two germline ends. There are 12 residues in the CDR3. The DNA for the CDR3 is TGTGCCAGCAGCGGAGAAACAGATACGCAGTATTTT. Protein: CASSGETDTQYF.

This clonotype was counted many times. The chain uses TRBV10-3 and TRBJ1-1; D gene uncertain. The CDR3 runs to 14 residues. Trimming pared 2 bases from V and 3 bases from J, leaving 10 bases between. CDR1 is ENHRY, CDR2 SYGVKD, per germline. The CDR3 DNA follows: TGTGCCATCAGTGAGGATTGGAGGGACACTGAAGCTTTCTTT. It specifies CAISEDWRDTEAFF.